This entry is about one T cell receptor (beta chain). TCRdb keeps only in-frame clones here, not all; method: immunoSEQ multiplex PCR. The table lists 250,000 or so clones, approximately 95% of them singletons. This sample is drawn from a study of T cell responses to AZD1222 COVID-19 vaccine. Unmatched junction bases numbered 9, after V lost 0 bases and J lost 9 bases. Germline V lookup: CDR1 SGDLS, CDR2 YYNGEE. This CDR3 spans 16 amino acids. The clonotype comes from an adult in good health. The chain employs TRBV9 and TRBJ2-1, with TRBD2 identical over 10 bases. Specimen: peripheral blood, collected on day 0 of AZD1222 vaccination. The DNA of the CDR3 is TGTGCCAGCAGCGTAGGCGCCGGGACTAGCGCTTCTGAGCAGTTCTTC. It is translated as CASSVGAGTSASEQFF.